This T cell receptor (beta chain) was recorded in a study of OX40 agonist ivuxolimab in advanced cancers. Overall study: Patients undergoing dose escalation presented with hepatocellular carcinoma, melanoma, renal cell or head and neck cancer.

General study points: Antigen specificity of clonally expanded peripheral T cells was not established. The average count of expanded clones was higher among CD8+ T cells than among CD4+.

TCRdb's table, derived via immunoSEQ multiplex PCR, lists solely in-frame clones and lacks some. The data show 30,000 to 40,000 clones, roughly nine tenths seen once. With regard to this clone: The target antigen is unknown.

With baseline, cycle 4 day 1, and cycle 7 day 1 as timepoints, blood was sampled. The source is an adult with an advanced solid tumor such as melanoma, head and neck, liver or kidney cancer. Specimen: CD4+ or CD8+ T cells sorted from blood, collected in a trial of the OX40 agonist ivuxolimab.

The CDR3 region is CASSQDRSSLYEQYF. CDR3 coding DNA: TGTGCCAGCAGCCAGGACAGGAGCTCTCTCTACGAGCAGTACTTC. The chain couples TRBV7-2 to TRBJ2-7, with 7 bases matching TRBD1. Germline V CDR1 and CDR2: SGHTA, FQGNSA. Unmatched junction bases numbered 10, after V lost 5 bases and J lost 3 bases. The CDR3 is made up of 15 amino acids.